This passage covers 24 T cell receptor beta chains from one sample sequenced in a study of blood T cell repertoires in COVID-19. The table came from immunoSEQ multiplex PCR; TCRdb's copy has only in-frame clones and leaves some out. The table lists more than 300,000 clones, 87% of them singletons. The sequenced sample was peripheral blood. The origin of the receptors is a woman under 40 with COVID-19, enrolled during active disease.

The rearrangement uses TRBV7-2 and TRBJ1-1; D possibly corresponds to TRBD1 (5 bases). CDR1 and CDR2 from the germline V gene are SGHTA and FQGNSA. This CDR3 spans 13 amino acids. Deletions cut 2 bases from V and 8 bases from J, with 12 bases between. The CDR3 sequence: CASSLQGQGEAFF. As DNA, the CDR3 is TGTGCCAGCAGCTTACAAGGACAAGGAGAAGCTTTCTTT.

CDR3: CASSEGGEDYEQYF. The CDR3 DNA reads TGTGCCAGCAGTGAAGGGGGAGAGGACTACGAGCAGTACTTC. V and J are TRBV2 and TRBJ2-7; D perhaps matches TRBD2 (5 bases). Germline assignment: CDR1 SNHLY and CDR2 FYNNEI. V lost 1 base and J lost 3, with 10 bases in between. The CDR3 is 14 residues long. Using reference TRBV2 and TRBJ2-7 for the parts outside the CDR3, the full variable domain is EPEVTQTPSHQVTQMGQEVILRCVPISNHLYFYWYRQILGQKVEFLVSFYNNEISEKSEIFDDQFSVERPDGSNFTLKIRSTKLEDSAMYFCASSEGGEDYEQYFGPGTRLTVT.

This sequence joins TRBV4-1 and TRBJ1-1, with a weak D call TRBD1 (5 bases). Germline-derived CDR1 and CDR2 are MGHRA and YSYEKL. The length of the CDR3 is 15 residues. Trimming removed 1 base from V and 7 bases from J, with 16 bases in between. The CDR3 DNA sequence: TGCGCCAGCAGCCAAGGACCCGGACACCTAGTTGAAGCTTTCTTT. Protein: CASSQGPGHLVEAFF.

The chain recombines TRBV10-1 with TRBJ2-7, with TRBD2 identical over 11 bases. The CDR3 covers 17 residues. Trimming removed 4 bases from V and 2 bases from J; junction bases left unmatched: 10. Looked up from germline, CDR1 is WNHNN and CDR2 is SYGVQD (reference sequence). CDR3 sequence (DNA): TGCGCCAGCAGTGGATCGACCGGGACTAGCGGCCCCTACGAGCAGTACTTC. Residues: CASSGSTGTSGPYEQYF.

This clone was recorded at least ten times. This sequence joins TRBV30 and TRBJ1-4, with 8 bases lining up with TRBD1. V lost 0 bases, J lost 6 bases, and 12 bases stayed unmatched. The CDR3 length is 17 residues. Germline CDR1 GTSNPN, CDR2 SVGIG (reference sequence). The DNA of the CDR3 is TGTGCCTGGAGTGTCTACCAGTACGGGACAGGAGATGAAAAACTGTTTTTT. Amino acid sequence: CAWSVYQYGTGDEKLFF. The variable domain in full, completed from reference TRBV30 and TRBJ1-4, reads SQTIHQWPATLVQPVGSPLSLECTVEGTSNPNLYWYRQAAGRGLQLLFYSVGIGQISSEVPQNLSASRPQDRQFILSSKKLLLSDSGFYLCAWSVYQYGTGDEKLFFGSGTQLSVL.

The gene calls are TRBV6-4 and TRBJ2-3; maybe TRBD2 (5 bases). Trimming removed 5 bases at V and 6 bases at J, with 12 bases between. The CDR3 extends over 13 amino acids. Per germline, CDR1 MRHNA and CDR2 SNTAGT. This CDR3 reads CASSIEGVDTQYF. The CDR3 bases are TGTGCCAGCAGTATCGAGGGTGTGGATACGCAGTATTTT.

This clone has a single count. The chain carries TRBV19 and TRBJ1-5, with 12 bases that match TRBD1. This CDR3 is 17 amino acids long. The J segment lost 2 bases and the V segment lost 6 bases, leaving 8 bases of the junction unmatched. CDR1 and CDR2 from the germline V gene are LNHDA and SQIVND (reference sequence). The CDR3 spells CASRGTGGILGNQPQHF. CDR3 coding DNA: TGTGCCAGTAGAGGGACAGGGGGCATCTTGGGCAATCAGCCCCAGCATTTT.

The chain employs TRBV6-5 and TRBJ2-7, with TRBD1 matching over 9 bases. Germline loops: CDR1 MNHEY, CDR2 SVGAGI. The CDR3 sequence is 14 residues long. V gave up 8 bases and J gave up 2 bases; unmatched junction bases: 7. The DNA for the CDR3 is TGTGCCAGCGTGAACAGGGGGCGTCCCTACGAGCAGTACTTC. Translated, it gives CASVNRGRPYEQYF.

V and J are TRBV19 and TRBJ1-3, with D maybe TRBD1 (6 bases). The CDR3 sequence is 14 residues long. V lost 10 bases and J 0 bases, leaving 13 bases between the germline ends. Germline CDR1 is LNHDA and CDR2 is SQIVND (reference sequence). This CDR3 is CATRQDGSGNTIYF. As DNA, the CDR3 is TGTGCCACCCGACAGGACGGCTCTGGAAACACCATATATTTT.

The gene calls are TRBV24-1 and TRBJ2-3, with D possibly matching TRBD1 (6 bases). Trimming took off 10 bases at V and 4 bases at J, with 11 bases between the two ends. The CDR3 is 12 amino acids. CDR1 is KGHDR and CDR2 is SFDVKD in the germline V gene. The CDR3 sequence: CATQGVADTQYF. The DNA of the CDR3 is TGTGCCACACAGGGAGTTGCAGATACGCAGTATTTT.

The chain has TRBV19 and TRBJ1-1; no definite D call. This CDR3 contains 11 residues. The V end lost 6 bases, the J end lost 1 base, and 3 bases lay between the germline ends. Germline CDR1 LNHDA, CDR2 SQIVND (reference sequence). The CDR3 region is CASSRNTEAFF. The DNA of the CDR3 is TGTGCCAGTAGCAGGAACACTGAAGCTTTCTTT.

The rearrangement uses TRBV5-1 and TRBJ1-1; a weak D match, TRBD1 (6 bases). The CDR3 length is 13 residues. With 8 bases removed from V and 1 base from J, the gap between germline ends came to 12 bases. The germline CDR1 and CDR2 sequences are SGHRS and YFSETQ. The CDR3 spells CASHTGSNTEAFF. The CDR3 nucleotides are TGCGCCAGTCATACAGGGTCGAACACTGAAGCTTTCTTT. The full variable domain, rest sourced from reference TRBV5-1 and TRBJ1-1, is KAGVTQTPRYLIKTRGQQVTLSCSPISGHRSVSWYQQTPGQGLQFLFEYFSETQRNKGNFPGRFSGRQFSNSRSEMNVSTLELGDSALYLCASHTGSNTEAFFGQGTRLTVV.

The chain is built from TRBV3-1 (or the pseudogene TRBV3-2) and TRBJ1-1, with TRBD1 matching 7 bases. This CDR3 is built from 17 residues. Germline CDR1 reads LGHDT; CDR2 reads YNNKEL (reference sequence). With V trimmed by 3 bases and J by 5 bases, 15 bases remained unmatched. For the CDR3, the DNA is TGTGCCAGCAGCCAGAGAGGGACAGCCCTTAGATCTACTGAAGCTTTCTTT. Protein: CASSQRGTALRSTEAFF.

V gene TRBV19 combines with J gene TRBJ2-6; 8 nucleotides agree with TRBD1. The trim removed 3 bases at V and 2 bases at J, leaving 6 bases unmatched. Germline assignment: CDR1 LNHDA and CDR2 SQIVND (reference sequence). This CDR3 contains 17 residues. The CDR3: CASSIYRGTPGANVLTF. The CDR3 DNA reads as TGTGCCAGTAGTATTTACAGGGGGACTCCTGGGGCCAACGTCCTGACTTTC.

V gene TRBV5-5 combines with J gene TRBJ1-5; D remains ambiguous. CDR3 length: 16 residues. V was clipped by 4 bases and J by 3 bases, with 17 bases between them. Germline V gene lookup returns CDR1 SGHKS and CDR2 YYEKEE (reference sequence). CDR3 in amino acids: CASSILGETANQPQHF. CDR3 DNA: TGTGCCAGCAGCATACTCGGAGAGACGGCCAATCAGCCCCAGCATTTT.

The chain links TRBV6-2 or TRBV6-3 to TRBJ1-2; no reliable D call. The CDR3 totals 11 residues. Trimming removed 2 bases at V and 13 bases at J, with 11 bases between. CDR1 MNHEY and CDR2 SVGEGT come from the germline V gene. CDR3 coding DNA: TGTGCCAGCAGTTACGGCGGGGAGCGCACCTTC. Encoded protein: CASSYGGERTF.

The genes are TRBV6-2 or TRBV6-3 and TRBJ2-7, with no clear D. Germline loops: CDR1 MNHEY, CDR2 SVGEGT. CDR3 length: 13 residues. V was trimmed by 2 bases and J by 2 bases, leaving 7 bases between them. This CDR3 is CASSYEHTYEQYF. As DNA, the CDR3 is TGTGCCAGCAGTTACGAACACACCTACGAGCAGTACTTC.

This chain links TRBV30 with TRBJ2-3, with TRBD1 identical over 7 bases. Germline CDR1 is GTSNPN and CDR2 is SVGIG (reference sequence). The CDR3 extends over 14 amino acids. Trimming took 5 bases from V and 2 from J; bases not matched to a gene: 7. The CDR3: CAWVNRGHTDTQYF. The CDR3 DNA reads TGTGCCTGGGTAAACAGGGGCCACACAGATACGCAGTATTTT.

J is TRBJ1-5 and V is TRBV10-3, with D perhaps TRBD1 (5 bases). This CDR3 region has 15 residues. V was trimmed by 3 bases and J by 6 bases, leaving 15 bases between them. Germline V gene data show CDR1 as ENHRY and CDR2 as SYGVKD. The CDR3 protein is CAISDVARVGQPQHF. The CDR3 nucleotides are TGTGCCATCAGTGATGTCGCCAGGGTGGGTCAGCCCCAGCATTTT.

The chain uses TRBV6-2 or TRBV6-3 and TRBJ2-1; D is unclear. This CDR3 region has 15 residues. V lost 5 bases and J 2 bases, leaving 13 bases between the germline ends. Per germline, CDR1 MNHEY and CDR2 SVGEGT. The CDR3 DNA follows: TGTGCCAGCAGTCTTCGCCGAGCTACCTACAATGAGCAGTTCTTC. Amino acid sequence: CASSLRRATYNEQFF.

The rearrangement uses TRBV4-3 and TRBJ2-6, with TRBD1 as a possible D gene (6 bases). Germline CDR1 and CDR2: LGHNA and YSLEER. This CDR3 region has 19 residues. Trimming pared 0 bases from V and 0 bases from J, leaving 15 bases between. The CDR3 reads CASSQDGAGAFSGANVLTF. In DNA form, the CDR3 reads TGCGCCAGCAGCCAAGATGGGGCAGGGGCGTTCTCTGGGGCCAACGTCCTGACTTTC.

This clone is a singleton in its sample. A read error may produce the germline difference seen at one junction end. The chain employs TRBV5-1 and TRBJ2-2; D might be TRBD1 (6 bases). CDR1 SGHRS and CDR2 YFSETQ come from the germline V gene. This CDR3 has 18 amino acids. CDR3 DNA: TGCGCCAGCAGTTTTCGGCCAGGTGGGGGCCCGAAAACCGGGGAGCTGTTTTTT. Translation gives CASSFRPGGGPKTGELFF.

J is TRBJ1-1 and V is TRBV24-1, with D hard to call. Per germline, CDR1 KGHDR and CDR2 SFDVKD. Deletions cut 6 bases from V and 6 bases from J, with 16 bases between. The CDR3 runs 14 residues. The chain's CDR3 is CATSIRERAAEAFF. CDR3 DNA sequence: TGTGCCACCAGTATACGGGAGCGGGCTGCTGAAGCTTTCTTT.

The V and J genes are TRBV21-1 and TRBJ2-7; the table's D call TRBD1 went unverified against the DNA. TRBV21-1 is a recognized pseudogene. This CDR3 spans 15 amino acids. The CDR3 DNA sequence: TGTGCCAGCAGCAAAGTTACCAGGGGACACTACGAGCAGTACTTC. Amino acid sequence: CASSKVTRGHYEQYF.